This T cell receptor (beta chain) emerged from a study of molecular identifiers for immune sequencing clone quantification. Study-level results: Clones that had above 20 RNA copies took up over 98% of effector molecules but under 1% in naive cells. Jurkat TCR RNA spiked in from one cell could reportedly be detected among 1.1 million or so naive cells.

The authors built bulk TCR libraries by previously described methods with listed TCR primers. TCRdb reanalysed the PCR reads using MiXCR and keeps one entry per CDR3 protein. The sample includes under 650,000 distinct CDR3 sequences, approximately 20% seen only once; the top ten take 0.85% to 0.9%. This clonotype occurred many times. Its antigen is unknown. Researchers sorted naive CD8 T cells as cells that were CD8+CD4-CCR7+CD45RA+. The germline gives CDR1 SEHNR, CDR2 FQNEAQ (reference sequence). With 5 bases removed from V and 7 bases from J, the gap between germline ends came to 9 bases. The CDR3 has 11 amino acids.

The receptor's source is a human donor in good health. Some libraries in this study had Jurkat cell RNA spiked in. The chain recombines TRBV7-9 with TRBJ2-7, with D unclear. What was sequenced was naive CD8+ T cells from blood, with Jurkat cell RNA spiked in. Subset defined: FACS-sorted CD8+CD4-CCR7+CD45RA+ naive T cells. CDR3: CASSLTREQYF. The CDR3 DNA follows: TGTGCCAGCAGCCTAACGCGGGAGCAGTACTTC.